A single sample gave rise to the 32 T cell receptor beta chains below, sequenced in a study of neurological immune-mediated disorders. TCRdb ran MiXCR on the 5' RACE reads and lists one entry per CDR3 protein. The repertoire holds 72,000 or so distinct CDR3 sequences, approximately 17% seen once, with 15% in the top ten. The specimen was PBMCs. These receptors were obtained from a middle-aged woman in good health.

This clonotype showed up just a few times. A junction end diverges from the germline sequence, so it may reflect a read error. The chain carries TRBV7-7 and TRBJ2-1; D could derive from TRBD1 or TRBD2 (5 bases each). CDR3 size: 15 residues. CDR1 and CDR2 from the germline V gene are SSHAT and FNYEAQ (reference sequence). CDR3 nucleotides: TGTGCTAGCAGCTTGGGACCCCAGCCCTACAATGAGCAGTTCTTC. Translating it yields CASSLGPQPYNEQFF.

The chain has TRBV6-2 or TRBV6-3 and TRBJ2-7, with 10 bases fitting TRBD1. After removal of 6 bases from V and 5 bases from J, the junction contained 13 bases not matched to a gene. In germline, CDR1 is MNHEY, CDR2 SVGEGT. The CDR3 loop spans 16 amino acids. The CDR3, as DNA: TGTGCCAGCAGCAGAAATCGACAGGGGGCGAGGAACGAGCAGTACTTC. Its protein is CASSRNRQGARNEQYF.

This clonotype appeared once. V usage is TRBV11-3 and J usage is TRBJ2-3, with D perhaps matching TRBD2 (6 bases). The germline V gene has CDR1 SGHNT and CDR2 YENEEA. The CDR3 is 13 residues long. Trimming shortened V by 3 bases and J by 11 bases, and 15 bases separated the two germline ends. CDR3 loop: CASSLGGLTGQYF. CDR3 sequence (DNA): TGTGCCAGCAGCTTGGGAGGACTAACGGGGCAGTATTTT.

This clonotype appeared a few times. The V call is TRBV6-2 or TRBV6-3, the J call TRBJ2-5; tentative D call: TRBD2 (5 bases). The germline V gene encodes CDR1 MNHEY and CDR2 SVGEGT. This CDR3 spans 14 amino acids. Trimming stripped 6 bases from V and 4 bases from J, with 15 bases between. CDR3 DNA: TGTGCCAGCAGAAGTGGCGGGTCGGGAGAGACCCAGTACTTC. It translates to CASRSGGSGETQYF.

Note on this clonotype: One base away lies a much larger clone, so this may be a sequencing read error. The chain has TRBV27 and TRBJ2-3, with 15 bases that match TRBD2. The CDR3 runs 22 residues. The germline CDR1 and CDR2 sequences are MNHEY and SMNVEV (reference sequence). The J segment lost 2 bases and the V segment lost 0 bases, leaving 15 bases of the junction unmatched. The DNA for the CDR3 is TGTGCCAGCAGTTTATCCTGGACTAGCGGGGGGGAAATTAGACTAAACACAGATACGCAGTATTTT. Translated: CASSLSWTSGGEIRLNTDTQYF.

This clonotype was observed many times. The rearrangement joins TRBV20-1 to TRBJ1-5, with a weak D call TRBD1 (5 bases). Germline values: CDR1 DFQATT, CDR2 SNEGSKA (reference sequence). V shed 6 bases and J shed 11 bases, with 26 bases lying between them. This CDR3 comprises 15 residues. CDR3 sequence reads: CSATTGTDTRTAQHF. CDR3 bases: TGCAGTGCAACTACCGGGACGGATACCCGTACGGCCCAGCATTTT.

This sequence joins TRBV14 and TRBJ1-1; D is possibly TRBD1 (6 bases). This CDR3 region has 15 residues. Germline values: CDR1 SGHDN, CDR2 FVKESK. V was trimmed by 3 bases and J by 6 bases, leaving 17 bases between them. CDR3 loop: CASSQGGAGSSEAFF. The CDR3 nucleotides read TGTGCCAGCAGCCAGGGGGGGGCAGGAAGCTCTGAAGCTTTCTTT.

The chain has TRBV10-3 and TRBJ1-1; D remains unclear. CDR3 size: 15 residues. V was clipped by 2 bases and J by 3 bases, with 13 bases between them. The germline CDR1 and CDR2 sequences are ENHRY and SYGVKD. CDR3 DNA: TGTGCCATCAGTGAGAAGGTCCTTACGGACACTGAAGCTTTCTTT. Amino acids: CAISEKVLTDTEAFF.

This clonotype was found many times. V usage is TRBV6-2 or TRBV6-3 and J usage is TRBJ1-5; a weak D match, TRBD1 (5 bases). The V and J ends lost 6 bases and 0 bases respectively, with 12 bases between them. The germline CDR1 and CDR2 sequences are MNHEY and SVGEGT. The CDR3 sequence is 15 residues long. Written as DNA, the CDR3 is TGTGCCAGCAGAACAGGACCAAGTAGCAATCAGCCCCAGCATTTT. Its protein product is CASRTGPSSNQPQHF.

This clonotype was counted at least ten times. As DNA, the CDR3 is TGTGCCAGCCGGGGGCCACACCCCGAGGGGGAGCAGTACGTC. Translation gives CASRGPHPEGEQYV. V usage is TRBV27 and J usage is TRBJ2-7; D tentatively reads TRBD1 or TRBD2 (6 bases each). The CDR3 is 14 amino acids. Germline V lookup: CDR1 MNHEY, CDR2 SMNVEV (reference sequence). The ends were cut back, 8 bases at V and 7 bases at J, with 21 bases in the middle.

On this clonotype itself: A much more abundant neighbour one base away suggests this may be a read error. The chain joins TRBV7-2 to TRBJ1-6; 7 nucleotides agree with TRBD1. Germline V gene lookup returns CDR1 SGHTA and CDR2 FQGNSA. There are 15 residues in the CDR3. CDR3 DNA: TGTGCCAGCAGCTTATCAGGGGGAGGCAATTCACCCCTCCAATTT. It yields the protein CASSLSGGGNSPLQF. Supplemented by reference TRBV7-2 and TRBJ1-6, the full variable domain reads GAGVSQSPSNKVTEKGKDVELRCDPISGHTALYWYRQSLGQGLEFLIYFQGNSAPDKSGLPSDRFSAERTGGSVSTLTIQRTQQEDSAVYLCASSLSGGGNSPLQFGNGTRLTVT.

This clonotype was detected many times. V and J are TRBV5-1 and TRBJ2-2, with D possibly TRBD1 on 6 matching bases. V lost 1 base, J lost 4 bases, and 11 bases lay in between. The germline V gene encodes CDR1 SGHRS and CDR2 YFSETQ. The CDR3 sequence is 15 residues long. The DNA of the CDR3 is TGCGCCAGCAGCTTGAGACAGGAGCTCACCGGGGAGCTGTTTTTT. Residues: CASSLRQELTGELFF.

This clonotype was counted at least ten times. The J gene is TRBJ1-2, the V gene TRBV2; TRBD1 aligns across 8 bases. Per the germline V gene, CDR1 is SNHLY and CDR2 is FYNNEI. The V and J ends lost 3 bases and 4 bases, in that order; junction bases with no gene match: 4. This CDR3 contains 14 residues. The CDR3 is CASSEETGAYGYTF. In DNA form, the CDR3 reads TGTGCCAGCAGTGAGGAGACAGGGGCCTATGGCTACACCTTC.

This clonotype was picked up many times. This chain uses TRBV20-1 with TRBJ2-3; no reliable D call. This CDR3 comprises 14 residues. The V and J ends lost 5 bases and 2 bases respectively, with 14 bases between them. Germline CDR1 is DFQATT and CDR2 is SNEGSKA (reference sequence). The CDR3 loop reads CSAGRQGFTDTQYF. CDR3 DNA: TGCAGTGCTGGACGACAAGGCTTCACAGATACGCAGTATTTT.

This clonotype was counted at least ten times. V usage is TRBV5-6 and J usage is TRBJ2-1; D tentatively reads TRBD1 or TRBD2 (6 bases each). Looked up from germline, CDR1 is SGHDT and CDR2 is YYEEEE. The V end lost 4 bases, the J end lost 13 bases, and 15 bases lay between the germline ends. This CDR3 is 12 amino acids long. CDR3: CASSLRDGGQFF. The CDR3 nucleotides are TGTGCCAGCAGCCTTAGGGACGGGGGCCAGTTCTTC.

This clonotype appeared many times. The genes are TRBV4-1 and TRBJ1-1; 9 bases map to TRBD1. This CDR3 has 17 residues. V gave up 4 bases and J gave up 0 bases; unmatched junction bases: 9. Per germline, CDR1 MGHRA and CDR2 YSYEKL. CDR3 protein: CASSPFPGTGMNTEAFF. The CDR3, as DNA: TGCGCCAGCAGCCCATTCCCCGGGACAGGGATGAACACTGAAGCTTTCTTT.

A few counts support this clonotype. The chain uses TRBV9 and TRBJ2-1; D may be TRBD1 (5 bases). The CDR3 has 15 residues. From germline, CDR1 is SGDLS and CDR2 YYNGEE. Trimming pared 4 bases from V and 8 bases from J, leaving 19 bases between. The CDR3 reads CASSRGVGVVDEQFF. The CDR3, as DNA: TGTGCCAGCAGCCGTGGGGTAGGGGTGGTCGATGAGCAGTTCTTC.

As for this clonotype: Possible read error: a much larger clone is one base away. This sequence joins TRBV11-2 and TRBJ2-5; 8 bases match TRBD2. The CDR3 has 17 residues. The ends lost 4 bases at V and 2 bases at J; junction bases unmatched: 12. CDR1 is SGHAT and CDR2 is FQNNGV in the germline V gene. The CDR3 sequence is CASSSGLVGDIQETQYF. The CDR3 DNA reads TGTGCCAGCAGCTCGGGACTAGTGGGGGACATACAAGAGACCCAGTACTTC.

This clonotype is medium-sized (0.01 to 0.1%) within its sample. The chain recombines TRBV12-3 or TRBV12-4 with TRBJ1-1, with 11 positions matching TRBD1. J lost 5 bases, V lost 0 bases, and 2 bases had no gene match. The CDR3 covers 15 residues. For the CDR3, the DNA is TGTGCCAGCAGTTTAGCGAGGGACAGGGGGACTGAAGCTTTCTTT. Translation: CASSLARDRGTEAFF.

This clonotype was recorded at least ten times. The chain couples TRBV20-1 to TRBJ2-3; TRBD2 aligns across 7 bases. The germline V gene encodes CDR1 DFQATT and CDR2 SNEGSKA (reference sequence). Unmatched junction bases numbered 13, after V lost 6 bases and J lost 4 bases. The CDR3 extends over 15 amino acids. This CDR3 is CSAYTYGTKADTQYF. DNA for the CDR3: TGCAGTGCCTATACATACGGGACTAAGGCAGATACGCAGTATTTT.

This clonotype was detected many times. The chain is built from TRBV11-2 and TRBJ1-2; weak D call: TRBD1 (5 bases). The germline V and J ends were trimmed by 4 bases and 7 bases, with 10 bases remaining between them. The germline V gene has CDR1 SGHAT and CDR2 FQNNGV. CDR3 size: 12 residues. The CDR3 loop is CASSSEGFGYTF. For the CDR3, the DNA is TGTGCCAGCAGCTCCGAGGGGTTTGGCTACACCTTC. Supplemented by reference TRBV11-2 and TRBJ1-2, the full variable domain reads EAGVAQSPRYKIIEKRQSVAFWCNPISGHATLYWYQQILGQGPKLLIQFQNNGVVDDSQLPKDRFSAERLKGVDSTLKIQPAKLEDSAVYLCASSSEGFGYTFGSGTRLTVV.

V is TRBV6-2 or TRBV6-3 and J is TRBJ1-5; possible D gene TRBD1, 6 bases. The germline V gene has CDR1 MNHEY and CDR2 SVGEGT. The ends were cut back, 6 bases at V and 7 bases at J, with 13 bases in the middle. The CDR3 covers 13 residues. CDR3 residues: CASRAPGDQPQHF. The CDR3 bases are TGTGCCAGCAGGGCGCCAGGGGACCAGCCCCAGCATTTT.

This clonotype was seen ten or more times. V is TRBV5-5 and J is TRBJ1-3, with D perhaps matching TRBD1 (5 bases). This CDR3 is 14 amino acids long. Trimming stripped 0 bases from V and 2 bases from J, with 6 bases between. CDR1 SGHKS and CDR2 YYEKEE come from the germline V gene (reference sequence). CDR3 nucleotides: TGTGCCAGCAGCTTGGAGACAGCTGGAAACACCATATATTTT. Protein sequence: CASSLETAGNTIYF.

The sample holds many counts of this clonotype. The chain is built from TRBV7-2 and TRBJ2-2, with a weak D call TRBD1 (5 bases). Trimming pared 5 bases from V and 9 bases from J, leaving 10 bases between. The CDR3 is 12 amino acids. Germline CDR1 is SGHTA and CDR2 is FQGNSA. In DNA, the CDR3 is TGTGCCAGCAGCGGGCAGGGCCGGGAGCTGTTTTTT. It specifies CASSGQGRELFF.

This clonotype has at least ten counts. The V call is TRBV29-1, the J call TRBJ1-1, with TRBD1 matching 7 bases. The CDR3 sequence is 12 residues long. Germline V lookup: CDR1 SQVTM, CDR2 ANQGSEA. V shed 5 bases, J shed 4 bases, and the junction held 4 bases outside the gene matches. CDR3 loop: CSVRQGVTEAFF. The CDR3 nucleotides are TGCAGCGTTCGGCAGGGGGTCACTGAAGCTTTCTTT. Supplemented by reference TRBV29-1 and TRBJ1-1, the full variable domain reads SAVISQKPSRDICQRGTSLTIQCQVDSQVTMMFWYRQQPGQSLTLIATANQGSEATYESGFVIDKFPISRPNLTFSTLTVSNMSPEDSSIYLCSVRQGVTEAFFGQGTRLTVV.

This clonotype was seen ten or more times. CDR3 bases: TGCGCCAGCAGTAGGGGACTAGCGGGTGACAATGAGCAGTTCTTC. This codes for CASSRGLAGDNEQFF. The V gene is TRBV5-1, the J gene TRBJ2-1; TRBD2 aligns across 12 bases. The CDR3 spans 15 residues. CDR1 and CDR2 (germline): SGHRS, YFSETQ. Trimming took 5 bases from V and 5 from J; bases not matched to a gene: 5. Complete variable domain (other parts from reference TRBV5-1 and TRBJ2-1): KAGVTQTPRYLIKTRGQQVTLSCSPISGHRSVSWYQQTPGQGLQFLFEYFSETQRNKGNFPGRFSGRQFSNSRSEMNVSTLELGDSALYLCASSRGLAGDNEQFFGPGTRLTVL.

A few counts support this clonotype. The CDR3 loop reads CSARDPMKGSKNIQYF. The CDR3 DNA reads as TGCAGTGCTAGAGATCCGATGAAGGGATCCAAAAACATTCAGTACTTC. The chain couples TRBV20-1 to TRBJ2-4; no firm D call. The CDR3 sequence is 16 residues long. Germline V lookup: CDR1 DFQATT, CDR2 SNEGSKA (reference sequence). The germline V and J ends were trimmed by 0 bases and 2 bases, with 14 bases remaining between them.

This clonotype was seen at least ten times. The rearrangement joins TRBV7-8 to TRBJ1-3; no definite D call. The CDR3 loop spans 14 amino acids. Trimming took off 4 bases at V and 8 bases at J, with 15 bases between the two ends. Germline CDR1 and CDR2: SGHVS and FQNEAQ. CDR3 coding DNA: TGTGCCAGCAGCTCTACAGACGGCTCCGACACCATATATTTT. It is translated as CASSSTDGSDTIYF.

This clonotype was counted at least ten times. Here the CDR3 DNA reads TGCGCCAGCCTCCCGCGGGGGGAGAGCACAGATACGCAGTATTTT. This gives the protein CASLPRGESTDTQYF. The chain recombines TRBV5-1 with TRBJ2-3, with 8 positions matching TRBD2. V gave up 7 bases and J gave up 0 bases; unmatched junction bases: 7. The CDR3 length is 15 residues. The germline CDR1 and CDR2 sequences are SGHRS and YFSETQ.

This chain uses TRBV5-6 with TRBJ1-6, with D possibly TRBD1 on 6 matching bases. The CDR3 runs to 15 residues. Trimming shortened V by 0 bases and J by 8 bases, and 12 bases separated the two germline ends. The germline V gene encodes CDR1 SGHDT and CDR2 YYEEEE. Written as DNA, the CDR3 is TGTGCCAGCAGCTTGGTCCCAGGGGCTGATTCACCCCTCCACTTT. It is translated as CASSLVPGADSPLHF.

This clonotype was counted ten times or more. The gene calls are TRBV7-2 and TRBJ2-7; D gene uncertain. This CDR3 is 15 amino acids long. With 0 bases removed from V and 4 bases from J, the gap between germline ends came to 13 bases. Germline CDR1 is SGHTA and CDR2 is FQGNSA. CDR3 in DNA: TGTGCCAGCAGCTTAGCGTCGACCCCAGTTTACGAGCAGTACTTC. Translation: CASSLASTPVYEQYF. Variable domain in full (rest from reference TRBV7-2 and TRBJ2-7): GAGVSQSPSNKVTEKGKDVELRCDPISGHTALYWYRQSLGQGLEFLIYFQGNSAPDKSGLPSDRFSAERTGGSVSTLTIQRTQQEDSAVYLCASSLASTPVYEQYFGPGTRLTVT.

Many counts were recorded for this clonotype. The genes are TRBV9 and TRBJ2-3; D is unclear. V lost 0 bases, J lost 5 bases, and 7 bases lay in between. Germline-derived CDR1 and CDR2 are SGDLS and YYNGEE. This CDR3 is built from 13 residues. The CDR3 sequence: CASSVGWGDTQYF. The CDR3 nucleotides read TGTGCCAGCAGCGTAGGGTGGGGAGATACGCAGTATTTT.